This T cell receptor beta chain is drawn from a study of blood T cell repertoires in COVID-19. Across the study: Nucleic acid was either cDNA or gDNA, and it came from T cells, B-cell-depleted T cells, or PBMCs.

In the study's own analysis: Amplification of reference gene primers provided the estimated nucleated cell counts. Profiled with immunoSEQ multiplex PCR; TCRdb holds only in-frame clones, not every one. D and trimming come from the DNA, and the V and J calls and clone size come from that table. This sample has 250,000 to 300,000 clones, with around nine tenths found just once. One Seattle source followed patients from active infection through their disease course. CDR3 size: 13 residues. Germline V lookup: CDR1 SGHTA, CDR2 FQGTGA. With 1 base removed from V and 4 bases from J, the gap between germline ends came to 5 bases.

This sequence was found in a woman aged 30 to 39 with COVID-19, enrolled during active disease. V and J are TRBV7-3 and TRBJ2-1; D is unclear. Sequenced input: peripheral blood. The CDR3 is CASSLRAYNEQFF. The CDR3 DNA is TGTGCCAGCAGCTTAAGGGCATACAATGAGCAGTTCTTC.